This T cell receptor beta chain was observed in a study of T cells in Graves' hyperthyroidism and ophthalmopathy. This clonotype has ten or more counts. Antigen unknown. Study-wide points: Expanded thyroid clonotypes (above 0.001) were mostly also found in blood.

Using RNA transcripts as the source, TCR beta CDR3 regions were amplified. An initial round of RT-PCR targeting the TCR CDR3 relied on the HTBI primer set. TCRdb re-called the multiplex PCR reads through MiXCR, storing one row per CDR3 protein. The table has under 450,000 distinct CDR3 sequences, about a sixth seen once. Germline values: CDR1 MNHEY, CDR2 SVGAGI. V was pared by 0 bases and J by 4 bases, with 6 bases between. This CDR3 region has 13 residues. The sample comprised blood. V and J are TRBV6-5 and TRBJ1-1; the D is unclear. The TCR comes from a woman aged 25 to 39 with Graves' hyperthyroidism that later progressed to Graves' ophthalmopathy. CDR3 loop: CASSYSGSTEAFF. The CDR3 bases are TGTGCCAGCAGTTACTCTGGCAGCACTGAAGCTTTCTTT.